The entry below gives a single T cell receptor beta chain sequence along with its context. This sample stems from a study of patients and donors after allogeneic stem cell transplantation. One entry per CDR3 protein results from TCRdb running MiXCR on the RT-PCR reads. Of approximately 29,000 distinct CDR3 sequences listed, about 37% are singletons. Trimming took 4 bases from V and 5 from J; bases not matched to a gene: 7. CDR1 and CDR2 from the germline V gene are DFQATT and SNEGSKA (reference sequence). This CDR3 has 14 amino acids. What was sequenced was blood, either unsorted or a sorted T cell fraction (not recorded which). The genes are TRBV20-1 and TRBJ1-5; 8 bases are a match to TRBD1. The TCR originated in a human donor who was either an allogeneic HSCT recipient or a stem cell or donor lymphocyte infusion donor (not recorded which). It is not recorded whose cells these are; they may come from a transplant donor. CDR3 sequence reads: CSAIRTGPDQPQHF. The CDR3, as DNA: TGCAGTGCTATTAGGACAGGGCCCGATCAGCCCCAGCATTTT.